This T cell receptor beta chain was captured in a study of spatial heterogeneity in lung cancer. Study at large: Fewer alpha-chain than beta-chain sequences were consistently detected.

Notes on the study in general: Tracking of tumor mutation counts was seen in expanded intratumoral alpha and beta TCR counts.

One entry per CDR3 protein results from TCRdb running MiXCR on the 5' RACE reads. Among about 9,500 distinct CDR3 sequences, approximately 7.9% were seen once, and the ten largest hold 9.5% to 15%. In its sample, this clonotype is medium-sized (0.01 to 0.1%). Its target is unknown. Regarding time point: sample taken at primary tumor resection. The sequences come from lung tumor tissue, collected at surgery. The sequence was obtained from a female donor with early-stage non-small cell lung cancer.

The CDR3 DNA follows: TGTGCCAGCAGGGGGGAGTTCGGTCAGCCCCAGCATTTT. Protein product: CASRGEFGQPQHF. This chain joins TRBV2 and TRBJ1-5; TRBD1 is a possible D gene (5 bases). Between the trimmed V and J ends, which lost 6 bases and 6 bases, there was a span of 12 bases. Germline CDR1 reads SNHLY; CDR2 reads FYNNEI. This CDR3 has 13 amino acids.